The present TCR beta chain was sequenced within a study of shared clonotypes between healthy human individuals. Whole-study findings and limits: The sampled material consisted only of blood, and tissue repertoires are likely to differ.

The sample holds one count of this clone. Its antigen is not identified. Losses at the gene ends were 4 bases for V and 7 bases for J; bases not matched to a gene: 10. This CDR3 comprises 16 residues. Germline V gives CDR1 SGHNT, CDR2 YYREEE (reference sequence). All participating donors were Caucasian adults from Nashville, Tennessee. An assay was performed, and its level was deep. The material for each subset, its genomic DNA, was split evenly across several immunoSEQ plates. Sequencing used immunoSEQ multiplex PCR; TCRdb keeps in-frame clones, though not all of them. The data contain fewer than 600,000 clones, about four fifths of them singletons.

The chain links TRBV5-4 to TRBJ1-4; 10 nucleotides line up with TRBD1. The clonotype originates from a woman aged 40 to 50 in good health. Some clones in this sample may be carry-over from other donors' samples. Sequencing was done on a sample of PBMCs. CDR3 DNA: TGTGCCAGCAGCGGCGGGACAGGGGTAGGAGGTGAAAAACTGTTTTTT. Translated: CASSGGTGVGGEKLFF.